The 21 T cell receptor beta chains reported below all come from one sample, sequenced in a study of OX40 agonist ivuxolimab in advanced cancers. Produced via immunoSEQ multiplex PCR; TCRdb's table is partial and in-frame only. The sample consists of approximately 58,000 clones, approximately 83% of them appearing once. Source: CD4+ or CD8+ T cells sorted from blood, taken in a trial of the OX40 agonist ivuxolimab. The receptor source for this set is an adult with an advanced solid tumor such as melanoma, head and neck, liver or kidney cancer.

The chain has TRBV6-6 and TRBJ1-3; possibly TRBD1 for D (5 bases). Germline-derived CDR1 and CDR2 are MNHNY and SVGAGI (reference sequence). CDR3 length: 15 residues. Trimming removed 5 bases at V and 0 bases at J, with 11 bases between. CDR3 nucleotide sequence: TGTGCCAGCAGTCCCAGGGCCGGCTCTGGAAACACCATATATTTT. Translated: CASSPRAGSGNTIYF.

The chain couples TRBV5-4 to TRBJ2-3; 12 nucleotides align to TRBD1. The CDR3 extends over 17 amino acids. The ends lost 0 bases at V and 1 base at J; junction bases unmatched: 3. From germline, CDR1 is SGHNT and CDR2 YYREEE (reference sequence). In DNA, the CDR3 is TGTGCCAGCAGCTTGGGGGGACAGGGGGCTCGCACAGATACGCAGTATTTT. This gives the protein CASSLGGQGARTDTQYF.

CDR3 region: CASRPTLGVGGYTF. In nucleotides, the CDR3 is TGTGCCAGCAGACCCACTTTGGGGGTCGGTGGCTACACCTTC. J is TRBJ1-2 and V is TRBV6-5, with a possible D match to TRBD1 (5 bases). Germline CDR1 reads MNHEY; CDR2 reads SVGAGI. Trimming removed 6 bases at V and 7 bases at J, with 18 bases between. The length of the CDR3 is 14 residues.

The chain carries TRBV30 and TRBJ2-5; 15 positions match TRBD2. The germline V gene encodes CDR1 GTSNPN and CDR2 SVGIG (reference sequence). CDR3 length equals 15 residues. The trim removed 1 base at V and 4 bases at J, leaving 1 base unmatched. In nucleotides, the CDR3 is TGTGCCTGGAGTGAGGGACTAGCGGGGGGAGAGACCCAGTACTTC. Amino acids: CAWSEGLAGGETQYF.

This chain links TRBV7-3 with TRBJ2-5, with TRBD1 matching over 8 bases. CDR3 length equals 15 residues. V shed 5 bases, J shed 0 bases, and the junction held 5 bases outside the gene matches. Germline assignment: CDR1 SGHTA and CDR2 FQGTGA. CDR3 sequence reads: CASSPGTGHQETQYF. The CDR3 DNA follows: TGTGCCAGCAGCCCGGGGACAGGTCACCAAGAGACCCAGTACTTC.

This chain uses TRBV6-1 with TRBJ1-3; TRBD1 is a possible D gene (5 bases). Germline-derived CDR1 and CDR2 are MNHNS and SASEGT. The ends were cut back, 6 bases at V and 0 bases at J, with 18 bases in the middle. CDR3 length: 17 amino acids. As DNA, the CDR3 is TGTGCCAGCAGGGAATATGCGACAGATTACTCTGGAAACACCATATATTTT. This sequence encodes CASREYATDYSGNTIYF.

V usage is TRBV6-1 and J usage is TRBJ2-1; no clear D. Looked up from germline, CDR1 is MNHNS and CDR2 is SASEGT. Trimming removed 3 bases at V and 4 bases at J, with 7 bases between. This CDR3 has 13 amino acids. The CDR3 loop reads CASSDRGYNEQFF. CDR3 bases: TGTGCCAGCAGTGATCGAGGTTACAATGAGCAGTTCTTC.

CDR3 DNA sequence: TGCGCCAGCAGCTTGGGTAAGGGACTGGATCCTAATGAGCAGTTCTTC. It encodes CASSLGKGLDPNEQFF. The chain uses TRBV5-1 and TRBJ2-1, with D possibly TRBD2 on 6 matching bases. CDR3 length equals 16 residues. Deletions cut 0 bases from V and 7 bases from J, with 17 bases between. Germline CDR1 SGHRS, CDR2 YFSETQ.

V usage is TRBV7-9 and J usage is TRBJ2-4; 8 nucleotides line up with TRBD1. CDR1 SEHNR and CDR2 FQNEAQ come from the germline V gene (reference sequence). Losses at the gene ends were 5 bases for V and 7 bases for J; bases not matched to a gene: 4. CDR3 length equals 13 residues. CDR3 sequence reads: CASSTRQGNIQYF. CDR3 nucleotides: TGTGCCAGCAGCACCCGACAGGGGAACATTCAGTACTTC.

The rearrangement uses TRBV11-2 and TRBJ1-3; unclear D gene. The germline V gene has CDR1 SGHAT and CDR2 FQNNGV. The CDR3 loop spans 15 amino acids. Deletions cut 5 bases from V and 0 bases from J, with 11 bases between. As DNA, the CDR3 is TGTGCCAGCAGCGCGGGTGGAGGCTCTGGAAACACCATATATTTT. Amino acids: CASSAGGGSGNTIYF.

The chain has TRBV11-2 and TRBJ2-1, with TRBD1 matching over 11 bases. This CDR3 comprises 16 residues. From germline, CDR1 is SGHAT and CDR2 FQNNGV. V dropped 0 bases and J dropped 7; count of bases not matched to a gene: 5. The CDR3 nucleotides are TGTGCCAGCAGCTTAGATCTTGGACAGGGGGCAAATGAGCAGTTCTTC. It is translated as CASSLDLGQGANEQFF.

The CDR3 loop reads CASSLSSDTQYF. In DNA form, the CDR3 reads TGTGCCAGCAGCTTAAGCTCAGATACGCAGTATTTT. This sequence joins TRBV11-3 and TRBJ2-3; D gene unclear. CDR3 length equals 12 residues. The V end was cut by 2 bases, the J end by 4 bases, with 4 bases between. Germline V gene data show CDR1 as SGHNT and CDR2 as YENEEA.

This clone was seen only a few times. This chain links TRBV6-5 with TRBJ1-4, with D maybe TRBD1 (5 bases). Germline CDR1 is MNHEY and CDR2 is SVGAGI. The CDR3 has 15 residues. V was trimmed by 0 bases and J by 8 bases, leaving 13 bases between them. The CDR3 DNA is TGTGCCAGCAGTTACTCTGGGACCCAGGGCGAAAAACTGTTTTTT. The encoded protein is CASSYSGTQGEKLFF.

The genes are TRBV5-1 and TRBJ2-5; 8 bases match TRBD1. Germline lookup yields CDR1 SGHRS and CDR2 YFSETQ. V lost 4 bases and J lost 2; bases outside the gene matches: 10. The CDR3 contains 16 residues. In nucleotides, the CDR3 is TGCGCCAGCAGCCCAGGGACCACAGGGGGGCAAGAGACCCAGTACTTC. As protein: CASSPGTTGGQETQYF.

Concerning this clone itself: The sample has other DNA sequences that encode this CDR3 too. For the CDR3, the DNA is TGTGCCAGCAGTCTAGCGGGAGGGCCTAACACCGGGGAGCTGTTTTTT. Its translation is CASSLAGGPNTGELFF. The chain joins TRBV7-3 to TRBJ2-2; 12 bases align to TRBD2. The CDR3 runs to 16 residues. Germline lookup yields CDR1 SGHTA and CDR2 FQGTGA. V shed 6 bases and J 2 bases; nucleotides not matched to a gene: 4.

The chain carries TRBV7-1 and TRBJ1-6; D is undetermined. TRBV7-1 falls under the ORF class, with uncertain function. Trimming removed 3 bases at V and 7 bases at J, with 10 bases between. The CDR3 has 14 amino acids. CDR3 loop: CASSSPMGNSPLHF. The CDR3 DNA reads TGTGCCAGCAGCTCGCCCATGGGAAATTCACCCCTCCACTTT.

The CDR3: CASSLRGPSGFYNEQFF. The DNA for the CDR3 is TGTGCCAGCAGCCTCAGGGGGCCTAGCGGCTTCTACAATGAGCAGTTCTTC. The chain couples TRBV9 to TRBJ2-1; maybe TRBD1 (8 bases). CDR3 length: 17 amino acids. Germline CDR1 reads SGDLS; CDR2 reads YYNGEE. Trimming left V 4 bases short and J 3 bases short, with 20 bases between.

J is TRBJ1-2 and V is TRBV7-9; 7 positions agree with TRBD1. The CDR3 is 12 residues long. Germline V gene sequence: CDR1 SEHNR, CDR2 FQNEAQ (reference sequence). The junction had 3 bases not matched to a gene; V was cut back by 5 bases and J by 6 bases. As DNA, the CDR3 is TGTGCCAGCAGCCGAGGACAGGATGGCTACACCTTC. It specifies CASSRGQDGYTF.

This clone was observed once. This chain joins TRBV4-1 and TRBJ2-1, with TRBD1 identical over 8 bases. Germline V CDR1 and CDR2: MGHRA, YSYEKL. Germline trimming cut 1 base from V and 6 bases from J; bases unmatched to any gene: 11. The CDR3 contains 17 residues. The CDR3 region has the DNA TGCGCCAGCAGCCAAGTCGACAGGGGAGGTGCGGGCAATGAGCAGTTCTTC. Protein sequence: CASSQVDRGGAGNEQFF.

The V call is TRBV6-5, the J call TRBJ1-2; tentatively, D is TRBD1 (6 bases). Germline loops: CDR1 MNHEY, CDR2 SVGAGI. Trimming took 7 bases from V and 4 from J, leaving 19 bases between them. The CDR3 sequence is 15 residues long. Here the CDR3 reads CASTPRSGDFYGYTF. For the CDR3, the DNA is TGTGCCAGCACTCCCCGGTCAGGGGATTTCTATGGCTACACCTTC.

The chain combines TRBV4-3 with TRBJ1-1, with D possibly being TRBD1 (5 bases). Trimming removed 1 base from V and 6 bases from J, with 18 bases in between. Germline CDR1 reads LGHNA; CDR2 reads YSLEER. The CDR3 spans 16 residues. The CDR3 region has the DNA TGCGCCAGCAGCCAAGTTCGGGATCACGGGGGAGCTGAAGCTTTCTTT. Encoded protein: CASSQVRDHGGAEAFF.